The 22 T cell receptor beta chains in this list originate from one sample, sequenced in a study of molecular identifiers for immune sequencing clone quantification. TCRdb fed the PCR reads into MiXCR, producing one record per CDR3 protein. The table includes around 460,000 distinct CDR3 sequences, 20% to 25% detected once. What was sequenced was naive CD8+ T cells from blood, with Jurkat cell RNA spiked in. Sample subset: FACS-sorted CD8+CD4-CCR7+CD45RA+ naive T cells. These receptors were obtained from a human donor in good health. Some libraries in this study had Jurkat cell RNA spiked in.

V usage is TRBV7-6 and J usage is TRBJ2-7; maybe TRBD1 (6 bases). There are 16 residues in the CDR3. In germline, CDR1 is SGHVS, CDR2 FNYEAQ. With 4 bases removed from V and 0 bases from J, the gap between germline ends came to 16 bases. CDR3: CASSSSGQQNSYEQYF. The DNA for the CDR3 is TGTGCCAGCAGCTCCTCCGGACAGCAAAACTCCTACGAGCAGTACTTC.

This clonotype was seen a handful of times. The chain recombines TRBV12-3 or TRBV12-4 with TRBJ1-5; D gene uncertain. CDR3 length equals 16 residues. The V gene lost 3 bases and the J gene lost 0 bases, with 12 bases spanning the gap. The chain's CDR3 is CASSLGGFHSNQPQHF. CDR3 nucleotides: TGTGCCAGCAGTTTGGGCGGATTCCATAGCAATCAGCCCCAGCATTTT.

About this clonotype: With a much larger clone just one base away, this may be a read error. V and J are TRBV6-2 or TRBV6-3 and TRBJ1-5; no reliable D call. Between the trimmed V and J ends, which lost 4 bases and 5 bases, there was a span of 15 bases. CDR3 size: 15 residues. Germline CDR1 is MNHEY and CDR2 is SVGEGT. CDR3 amino acids: CASSCEGLVDQPQHF. CDR3 DNA sequence: TGTGCCAGCAGTTGTGAAGGCCTGGTGGATCAGCCCCAGCATTTT.

This clonotype was detected ten times or more. The V gene is TRBV27, the J gene TRBJ2-7; TRBD2 is a possible D gene (6 bases). This CDR3 contains 14 residues. Looked up from germline, CDR1 is MNHEY and CDR2 is SMNVEV (reference sequence). Trimming took 5 bases from V and 2 from J, leaving 13 bases between them. This CDR3 reads CASSPGSGTYEQYF. In DNA form, the CDR3 reads TGTGCCAGCAGTCCGGGTAGCGGAACCTACGAGCAGTACTTC.

This clonotype was counted once. Given a much more abundant clone one base away, this may be a read error. This is likely a read error, given that the CDR3 carries no conserved phenylalanine or tryptophan at its end. No DNA is shown, since the ends of the CDR3 on it are uncertain; the CDR3 is the one TCRdb lists. This chain connects TRBV29-1 to TRBJ2-5; TRBD1, the table's D call, lacks a check against the DNA. The CDR3 is 12 residues long, ends included. Germline assignment: CDR1 SQVTM and CDR2 ANQGSEA. CDR3 sequence reads: CSVETGTGPGYL.

The chain has TRBV6-2 or TRBV6-3 and TRBJ2-3, with 12 bases fitting TRBD2. Germline CDR1 is MNHEY and CDR2 is SVGEGT. This CDR3 has 21 amino acids. The V segment lost 2 bases and the J segment 0 bases; nucleotides outside the gene matches: 15. The chain's CDR3 is CASSYGPAASGGAVSTDTQYF. As DNA, the CDR3 is TGTGCCAGCAGTTACGGGCCTGCGGCTAGCGGGGGGGCGGTGAGCACAGATACGCAGTATTTT.

On this clonotype itself: Compared with germline, one end of the junction differs, possibly owing to a read error. V and J are TRBV12-3 or TRBV12-4 and TRBJ2-1; 12 positions agree with TRBD1. The CDR3 covers 17 residues. CDR3 DNA sequence: TGTGCCAGCAGTTTAGGGGACAGGGGGCTAGGCTACAATGAGCCGTTCTTC. It specifies CASSLGDRGLGYNEPFF.

The rearrangement joins TRBV5-1 to TRBJ2-5, with D possibly being TRBD2 (6 bases). CDR1 and CDR2 from the germline V gene are SGHRS and YFSETQ. The CDR3 length is 16 residues. Between the trimmed V and J ends, which lost 6 bases and 1 base, there was a span of 19 bases. The CDR3 bases are TGCGCCAGCAACGCCCCGTTACGGGAGAGCCAAGAGACCCAGTACTTC. Its protein is CASNAPLRESQETQYF.

Turning to this clonotype: Since a much larger clone is just one base distant, this may be a read error. The chain joins TRBV7-9 to TRBJ2-4; D may be TRBD1 (6 bases). CDR3 size: 15 residues. Germline assignment: CDR1 SEHNR and CDR2 FQNEAQ (reference sequence). CDR3 residues: CASSSGDIAKDIQYF. The CDR3 DNA sequence: TGTGCCAGCAGCTCTGGGGACATAGCCAAAGACATTCAGTACTTC. Supplemented by reference TRBV7-9 and TRBJ2-4, the full variable domain reads DTGVSQNPRHKITKRGQNVTFRCDPISEHNRLYWYRQTLGQGPEFLTYFQNEAQLEKSRLLSDRFSAERPKGSFSTLEIQRTEQGDSAMYLCASSSGDIAKDIQYFGAGTRLSVL.

About this clonotype itself: Being one base from a much bigger clone, this may be a read error. V usage is TRBV14 and J usage is TRBJ2-3; the D gene could be TRBD1 or TRBD2 (6 bases each). V lost 8 bases, J lost 5 bases, and 26 bases lay in between. CDR3 length: 17 amino acids. The V gene's germline CDR1 is SGHDN and CDR2 FVKESK. CDR3: CASGPSPDGGLRDTQYF. The CDR3 DNA follows: TGTGCCAGCGGCCCATCACCCGATGGGGGGCTCAGAGATACGCAGTATTTT.

This clonotype was seen just once. The junction does not match germline at one end; this may be a read error. V and J are TRBV7-9 and TRBJ2-7; D perhaps matches TRBD1 (5 bases). Germline V CDR1 and CDR2: SEHNR, FQNEAQ (reference sequence). The CDR3 loop spans 15 amino acids. CDR3: CAGSLTTGPSGEQYF. CDR3 DNA sequence: TGTGCCGGCAGCTTGACAACAGGTCCGTCCGGCGAGCAGTACTTC.

This clonotype appeared many times. The V gene is TRBV29-1, the J gene TRBJ2-1, with TRBD1 matching over 9 bases. The CDR3 length is 13 residues. The junction had 7 bases not matched to a gene; V was cut back by 8 bases and J by 5 bases. Germline CDR1 is SQVTM and CDR2 is ANQGSEA. Written as DNA, the CDR3 is TGCAGCCTGTTCGGACAGGGGAACAATGAGCAGTTCTTC. It specifies CSLFGQGNNEQFF.

The J gene is TRBJ2-1, the V gene TRBV12-3 or TRBV12-4; 7 bases match TRBD2. The CDR3 covers 15 residues. V lost 5 bases to trimming and J lost 3 bases; unmatched junction nucleotides: 7. CDR3 region: CASSPGPSGYNEQFF. The CDR3 nucleotides read TGTGCCAGCAGTCCCGGGCCTAGCGGCTACAATGAGCAGTTCTTC.

Worth noting for this clonotype: Sequence at one end of the junction differs from germline and may be a read error. The rearrangement joins TRBV5-6 to TRBJ1-2, with 8 positions matching TRBD1. Germline V gene lookup returns CDR1 SGHDT and CDR2 YYEEEE. The CDR3 length is 16 residues. The CDR3 DNA sequence: TGTGCCAGCAGCTCCGGGACAGGCGCAACTAACTATGGCCACACCTTC. Its protein product is CASSSGTGATNYGHTF.

This clonotype was seen ten or more times. V and J are TRBV6-5 and TRBJ1-5; 10 bases map to TRBD1. The trim removed 4 bases at V and 1 base at J, leaving 10 bases unmatched. The CDR3 is 18 amino acids. Looked up from germline, CDR1 is MNHEY and CDR2 is SVGAGI. DNA for the CDR3: TGTGCCAGCAGTTTAACCGGGACAGGGGCCGGGAGCAATCAGCCCCAGCATTTT. This sequence encodes CASSLTGTGAGSNQPQHF.

Concerning this clonotype: A much larger clone differs by one base, so this may be a read error. J is TRBJ1-1 and V is TRBV7-6; no firm D call. The CDR3 sequence is 15 residues long. Germline lookup yields CDR1 SGHVS and CDR2 FNYEAQ. For the CDR3, the DNA is TGTGCCAGCAGCTTAGTGGCAGAAGAAAACACTGGAGCTTTCTTT. Protein sequence: CASSLVAEENTGAFF.

The chain combines TRBV2 with TRBJ2-1; a possible D gene is TRBD1 (5 bases). CDR3 size: 14 residues. CDR1 is SNHLY and CDR2 is FYNNEI in the germline V gene. Deletions cut 2 bases from V and 8 bases from J, with 13 bases between. The CDR3, as DNA: TGTGCCAGCAGTGAATTAAACAGGAGCGATGAGCAGTTCTTC. Amino acid sequence: CASSELNRSDEQFF.

This clonotype was recorded at least ten times. The rearrangement uses TRBV28 and TRBJ1-2; unclear D gene. Trimming took off 3 bases at V and 1 base at J, with 6 bases between the two ends. The V gene's germline CDR1 is MDHEN and CDR2 SYDVKM. The CDR3 is 13 residues long. CDR3 in DNA: TGTGCCAGCAGTTTGACACTTAACTATGGCTACACCTTC. It yields the protein CASSLTLNYGYTF.

This clonotype was recorded a few times. The chain joins TRBV28 to TRBJ2-7; 9 bases match TRBD2. Trimming took 5 bases from V and 4 from J; bases not matched to a gene: 12. There are 16 residues in the CDR3. Germline CDR1 reads MDHEN; CDR2 reads SYDVKM. Here the CDR3 DNA reads TGTGCCAGCAGTCTATCCGACTCTAGCGGGAAATACGAGCAGTACTTC. Its translation: CASSLSDSSGKYEQYF.

This clonotype was picked up many times. The rearrangement uses TRBV20-1 and TRBJ2-3, with 9 bases aligning to TRBD1. The germline CDR1 and CDR2 sequences are DFQATT and SNEGSKA (reference sequence). This CDR3 is 16 amino acids long. V shed 0 bases and J 3 bases; nucleotides not matched to a gene: 7. The CDR3, as DNA: TGCAGTGCTAGAGATCTTGGACAGGGGATAACAGATACGCAGTATTTT. This translates into CSARDLGQGITDTQYF.

At least ten counts were recorded for this clonotype. The chain joins TRBV28 to TRBJ2-5; 7 bases align to TRBD1. Germline V lookup: CDR1 MDHEN, CDR2 SYDVKM. The CDR3 runs 14 residues. V lost 6 bases, J lost 5 bases, and 9 bases stayed unmatched. CDR3 coding DNA: TGTGCCAGCAGCAGAATCGACAGGGATGAGACCCAGTACTTC. It is translated as CASSRIDRDETQYF.

Points on this clonotype: Being one base from a much bigger clone, this may be a read error. The chain links TRBV4-3 to TRBJ2-3, with D hard to call. The CDR3 sequence is 15 residues long. The germline V gene has CDR1 LGHNA and CDR2 YSLEER. This CDR3 reads CAGSQDTAGPDTQYF. The CDR3 coding sequence is TGCGCCGGCAGCCAAGATACTGCTGGGCCAGATACGCAGTATTTT.